This T cell receptor (beta chain) was sequenced in a study of brain T cells in children with intractable seizures. Sequencing was limited to surgery cases with top T cell transcript signatures in brain tissue. As concerns this clone: The antigen is undetermined.

The data were produced by immunoSEQ multiplex PCR, yet TCRdb's version contains in-frame clones alone and is incomplete. The profile shows tens of thousands of clones, about 96% of them singletons. Findings and caveats of the study: Absence of clones before surgery may stem from lower sequencing depth. HCMV serostatus was not known, and viral specificity came from CDR3 similarity only.

This CDR3 contains 14 residues. Germline values: CDR1 MNHNS, CDR2 SASEGT. V dropped 10 bases and J dropped 7; count of bases not matched to a gene: 9. The chain joins TRBV6-1 to TRBJ2-3; the match to TRBD2 covers 12 bases. Source: peripheral blood, taken at surgery. This receptor was obtained from a boy less than two years old with focal cortical dysplasia and intractable seizures. The CDR3 region is CATRPSGGAYTQYF. The CDR3 bases are TGTGCCACCCGACCTAGCGGGGGGGCATATACGCAGTATTTT.